These T cell receptor beta chains were read from a single sample in a study of T-cell reconstitution after alpha-beta-depleted transplantation in children. TCRdb reprocessed the PCR reads with MiXCR, giving one entry per CDR3 protein. The repertoire holds about 610,000 distinct CDR3 sequences, with about 11% as singletons. This specimen consisted of PBMCs from the stem cell graft donor, obtained from the stem cell graft. The source is a human donor who donated a stem cell graft to a child with acute myeloid leukemia. The CDR3 runs from the conserved cysteine through the conserved F or W. The order of the fields is J gene, V gene, clone size, D gene, CDR3 DNA, CDR3 protein. D genes are given only for firm matches. Expanded clones are given a class, and other clones once, few, many or no size at all.

>TRBJ2-1|TRBV2|many|NA
TGTGCCAGCAGGGACGGGACAAACTACAATGAGCAGTTCTTC
CASRDGTNYNEQFF
>TRBJ2-1|TRBV9|NA|TRBD2
TGTGCCAGCAGCGCGAGACTAGCGGTATACAATGAGCAGTTCTTC
CASSARLAVYNEQFF
>TRBJ2-7|TRBV6-1|NA|TRBD1
TGTGCCAGCAACGACAGGGAGACGTCCTACGAGCAGTACTTC
CASNDRETSYEQYF
>TRBJ2-6|TRBV20-1|few|NA
TGCAGTGCTAGAGAGAACTCTGGGGCCAACGTCCTGACTTTC
CSARENSGANVLTF
>TRBJ2-3|TRBV9|few|NA
TGTGCCAGCAGCACCCGCCCCGTAGATACGCAGTATTTT
CASSTRPVDTQYF
>TRBJ1-1|TRBV3-1|NA|NA
TGTGCCAGCAGCCAAGTGGGGGCCCACACTGAAGCTTTCTTT
CASSQVGAHTEAFF
>TRBJ2-5|TRBV12-3/TRBV12-4|many|NA
TGTGCCAGCGGGCGGCTAGCGAGTCAAGAGACCCAGTACTTC
CASGRLASQETQYF
>TRBJ1-1|TRBV6-1|many|TRBD1
TGTGCCAGCAGCCGGGGACAGCTGAACACTGAAGCTTTCTTT
CASSRGQLNTEAFF
>TRBJ2-1|TRBV5-1|many|NA
TGCGCCAGCAGCTTGGGGGCGGCCAACAATGAGCAGTTCTTC
CASSLGAANNEQFF
>TRBJ1-2|TRBV7-9|NA|TRBD1
TGTGCCAGCAGCTCAGATCCACCGCTACAGGGGGCGTGGGGCTACACCTTC
CASSSDPPLQGAWGYTF
>TRBJ2-3|TRBV29-1|NA|TRBD1
TGCAGCGTACAGGGGGCGGATACGCAGTATTTT
CSVQGADTQYF
>TRBJ2-1|TRBV29-1|few|NA
TGCAGCTCCGGACCTAGCTTGTCCCACAATGAGCAGTTCTTC
CSSGPSLSHNEQFF
>TRBJ1-6|TRBV6-2/TRBV6-3|few|NA
TGTGCCAGCAGCGGGAATTCACCCCTCCACTTT
CASSGNSPLHF
>TRBJ2-1|TRBV5-1|many|TRBD1
TGCGCCAGCAGCTTGGCCCTAGGACAGGGTAAGGGGAATGAGCAGTTCTTC
CASSLALGQGKGNEQFF
>TRBJ2-7|TRBV12-3/TRBV12-4|NA|TRBD1
TGTGCCAGCAGCCCAGAGGACAGGGCGGACTACGAGCAGTACTTC
CASSPEDRADYEQYF
>TRBJ1-4|TRBV20-1|NA|TRBD1
TGCAGTGCTACCGAACCGATGACAGGGCGGAATGAAAAACTGTTTTTT
CSATEPMTGRNEKLFF
>TRBJ2-7|TRBV11-2|NA|NA
TGTGCCAGCAGCTTACGTTTTGGGACGGAGAGGGGCGAGCAGTACTTC
CASSLRFGTERGEQYF
>TRBJ2-5|TRBV28|many|NA
TGTGCCAGCAGTTTAAACAGGGTGCAAGAGACCCAGTACTTC
CASSLNRVQETQYF
>TRBJ2-7|TRBV28|few|NA
TGTGCCAGCGGTGGGCCAAACGATAGGTACGAGCAGTACTTC
CASGGPNDRYEQYF
>TRBJ2-7|TRBV5-1|NA|TRBD2
TGCGCCAGCAGCTGGGGACTAGCGGAGGACGAGCAGTACTTC
CASSWGLAEDEQYF
>TRBJ2-7|TRBV6-2/TRBV6-3|many|NA
TGTGCCAGCAGTCCCATGGGGACCCAAAGCTCCTACGAGCAGTACTTC
CASSPMGTQSSYEQYF
>TRBJ2-7|TRBV24-1|NA|NA
TGTGCCACCAGGGCCCGAAGGGAGTACTTC
CATRARREYF
>TRBJ2-7|TRBV4-2|few|TRBD2
TGTGCCAGCAGCCAAGACCTAGCGGGAGGCCAGTACTTC
CASSQDLAGGQYF
>TRBJ2-3|TRBV29-1|few|NA
TGCAGCGTTGATAACCCTAGTGGAACAGATACGCAGTATTTT
CSVDNPSGTDTQYF
>TRBJ2-1|TRBV7-8|few|TRBD2
TGTGCCAGCAGGGGAGGGACTAGCGGGGGATACAATGAGCAGTTCTTC
CASRGGTSGGYNEQFF
>TRBJ1-6|TRBV29-1|NA|NA
TGCAGCGCAAGGGGAAGGGAGGAGCGATCACCCCTCCACTTT
CSARGREERSPLHF
>TRBJ2-7|TRBV28|many|TRBD2
TGTGCCAGTGCTAGCGGGAGGGCCTTGGGCTACGAGCAGTACTTC
CASASGRALGYEQYF
>TRBJ2-1|TRBV10-3|few|TRBD1
TGTGCCATCACTGAGGGACAGCGGAGCTCCTACAATGAGCAGTTCTTC
CAITEGQRSSYNEQFF
>TRBJ2-4|TRBV7-2|few|NA
TGTGCCAGCAGCTTGGCTGGGACGAATCCCGTTCAGTACTTC
CASSLAGTNPVQYF
>TRBJ2-1|TRBV25-1|few|TRBD2
TGTGCCAGCATGCTTAGCGGGAGTACCGGCAATGAGCAGTTCTTC
CASMLSGSTGNEQFF
>TRBJ2-7|TRBV7-6|few|NA
TGTGCCAGCCGTAGGAGCGTGGGATACGAGCAGTACTTC
CASRRSVGYEQYF
>TRBJ2-5|TRBV15|NA|TRBD1
TGTGCCACCAGCAGAGAAAGTGGCAGGGGGAAGGAGACCCAGTACTTC
CATSRESGRGKETQYF
>TRBJ1-2|TRBV10-3|NA|NA
TGTGCCACTGGACCCCAAGGGGATGGCTACACCTTC
CATGPQGDGYTF
>TRBJ2-1|TRBV5-5|few|TRBD1
TGTGCCAGCAGCTTTGGGGAGGACAGGGGATACAATGAGCAGTTCTTC
CASSFGEDRGYNEQFF
>TRBJ1-1|TRBV20-1|few|NA
TGCAGTGCTAGCCCCACAGTGAACACTGAAGCTTTCTTT
CSASPTVNTEAFF
>TRBJ2-1|TRBV5-1|few|NA
TGCGCCAGCAGCTTGTCGGCGGAAAACAATGAGCAGTTCTTC
CASSLSAENNEQFF
>TRBJ2-3|TRBV6-6|few|TRBD2
TGTGCCAGCAGTCGAACAGCGGGACTAGCGGGAGGAGGGCGCAGAGATACGCAGTATTTT
CASSRTAGLAGGGRRDTQYF
>TRBJ1-5|TRBV20-1|few|NA
TGCAGTGCCGCCTCTACTGAGGGCAATCAGCCCCAGCATTTT
CSAASTEGNQPQHF
>TRBJ2-2|TRBV7-8|few|NA
TGTGCCAGCAGCGATACAGGGAACACCGGGGAGCTGTTTTTT
CASSDTGNTGELFF
>TRBJ2-1|TRBV13|NA|TRBD2
TGTGCCAGCAGCTCTCGAATTAGCGGGAGAGAGGCCAATGAGCAGTTCTTC
CASSSRISGREANEQFF
>TRBJ2-2|TRBV28|few|NA
TGTGCCAGCACCGGGACCAGCGGGTTCACCGGGGAGCTGTTTTTT
CASTGTSGFTGELFF
>TRBJ1-3|TRBV7-2|few|NA
TGTGCCAGCAGCGTAAGACGGGACATAGGAAACACCATATATTTT
CASSVRRDIGNTIYF
>TRBJ2-3|TRBV13|few|NA
TGTGCCAGCAGCTTAGGATCCGCAACAACAGATACGCAGTATTTT
CASSLGSATTDTQYF
>TRBJ2-5|TRBV30|few|NA
TGTGCCTGGAGTAGGGGTGTAGAGACCCAGTACTTC
CAWSRGVETQYF
>TRBJ2-1|TRBV6-2/TRBV6-3|many|NA
TGTGCCAGCAGCACACTAGCGCAGGGGAGGAATGAGCAGTTCTTC
CASSTLAQGRNEQFF
>TRBJ2-3|TRBV6-1|few|NA
TGTGCCAGCACCCGGACAGTGACCACAGATACGCAGTATTTT
CASTRTVTTDTQYF
>TRBJ2-6|TRBV5-6|NA|TRBD1
TGTGCCAGCAGCTCCTCGGGACAGCTCCTCCCGGGGGCCAACGTCCTGACTTTC
CASSSSGQLLPGANVLTF
>TRBJ2-6|TRBV12-3/TRBV12-4|NA|NA
TGTGCCAGCAGTGCGGGACAGCTCTCTGGGGCCAACGTCCTGACTTTC
CASSAGQLSGANVLTF
>TRBJ2-1|TRBV4-2|NA|NA
TGTGCCAGCAGCCAAGTGGGGCAGGAGGCCTACAATGAGCAGTTCTTC
CASSQVGQEAYNEQFF
>TRBJ2-1|TRBV20-1|many|NA
TGCAGTGCTAGTCCCCAGGTGGGAAGGGAGCAGTTCTTC
CSASPQVGREQFF
>TRBJ2-1|TRBV7-2|NA|TRBD2
TGTGCCAGCAGCTTAGCGGGAGGGCCAGTCTTC
CASSLAGGPVF